The 3 T cell receptor beta chains below were found in one sample sequenced in a study of tumor and adjacent non-tumor tissue in lung cancer. The library came from three nested PCR rounds adapted from ARM-PCR protocols. MiXCR, run by TCRdb on the multiplex PCR reads, gives a single entry per CDR3 protein. The data show around 70,000 distinct CDR3 sequences, with about three fifths seen just once and 20% to 25% held by the top ten. This sample's RNA came from whole unsorted tissue. Sequencing used lung tumor tissue. Receptor source: a man between 50 and 59 years old with non-small cell lung cancer.

With respect to this clonotype: The junction shows a germline mismatch at one end, possibly a read error. The chain uses TRBV28 and TRBJ2-7; D is perhaps TRBD2 (6 bases). This CDR3 region has 17 residues. The germline CDR1 and CDR2 sequences are MDHEN and SYDVKM. CDR3 DNA sequence: TGTGCCATCAGTTTAAGTTTGGCGGGGCAGGATACCTACGAGCAGTACTTC. Its translation: CAISLSLAGQDTYEQYF.

This clonotype was counted only a few times. The junction departs from germline at one end; a sequencing error may be responsible. V usage is TRBV6-6 and J usage is TRBJ2-3; D possibly matches TRBD1 or TRBD2 (5 bases each). This CDR3 comprises 15 residues. Germline loops: CDR1 MNHNY, CDR2 SVGAGI (reference sequence). CDR3 sequence: CASRRGQGSTDTQCF. The CDR3 bases are TGTGCCAGCCGTCGGGGCCAGGGAAGCACAGATACGCAGTGTTTT.

This chain joins TRBV15 and TRBJ2-2; TRBD2 matches at 8 bases. The CDR3 extends over 16 amino acids. Germline loops: CDR1 LNHNV, CDR2 YYDKDF (reference sequence). As DNA, the CDR3 is TGTAGCACCAGCAGTAGAGTAAGCGGGAGAGTTGGGGAGCTGTTTTTT. Translation gives CSTSSRVSGRVGELFF.